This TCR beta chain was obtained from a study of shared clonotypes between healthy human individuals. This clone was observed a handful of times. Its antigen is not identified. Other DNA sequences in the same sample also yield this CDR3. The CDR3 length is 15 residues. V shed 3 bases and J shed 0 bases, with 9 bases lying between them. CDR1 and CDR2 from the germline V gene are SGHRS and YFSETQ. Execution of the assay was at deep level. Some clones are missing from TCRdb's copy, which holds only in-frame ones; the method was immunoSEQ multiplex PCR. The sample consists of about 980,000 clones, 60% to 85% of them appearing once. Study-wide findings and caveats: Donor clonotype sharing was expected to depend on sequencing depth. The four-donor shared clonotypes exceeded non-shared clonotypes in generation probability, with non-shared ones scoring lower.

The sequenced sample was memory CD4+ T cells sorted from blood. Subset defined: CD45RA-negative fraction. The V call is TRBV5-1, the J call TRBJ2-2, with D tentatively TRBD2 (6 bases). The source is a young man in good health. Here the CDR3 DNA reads TGCGCCAGCAGCTCCGGGACTTCGAACACCGGGGAGCTGTTTTTT. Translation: CASSSGTSNTGELFF.